The clone carrying this TCR beta chain was detected a few times. Antigen specificity is unknown. The CDR3 loop spans 15 amino acids. Trimming removed 4 bases from V and 7 bases from J; junction bases left unmatched: 10. Per the germline V gene, CDR1 is GTSNPN and CDR2 is SVGIG (reference sequence). Produced via immunoSEQ multiplex PCR; TCRdb's table is partial and in-frame only. Among tens of thousands of clones listed, about nine tenths were seen once. The data were obtained in a study of OX40 agonist ivuxolimab in advanced cancers. Study overall: The dose of intravenous ivuxolimab that patients received every 2 weeks ranged from 0.01 to 10 mg/kg. Head and neck, renal cell, melanoma or hepatocellular carcinoma were the cancers that dose-escalation patients had.

The study's findings and limits: The study observed clonal expansion of CD4+ and CD8+ blood T cells by week 6 at 0.1 to 3.0 mg/kg.

The chain carries TRBV30 and TRBJ1-6, with 7 bases lining up with TRBD1. This clonotype was sampled from an adult with an advanced solid tumor such as melanoma, head and neck, liver or kidney cancer. The sample consisted of CD4+ or CD8+ T cells sorted from blood, taken in a trial of the OX40 agonist ivuxolimab. The CDR3 DNA reads as TGTGCCTGGAACTCACCGGGACAGCTAAATTCACCCCTCCACTTT. The encoded protein is CAWNSPGQLNSPLHF.